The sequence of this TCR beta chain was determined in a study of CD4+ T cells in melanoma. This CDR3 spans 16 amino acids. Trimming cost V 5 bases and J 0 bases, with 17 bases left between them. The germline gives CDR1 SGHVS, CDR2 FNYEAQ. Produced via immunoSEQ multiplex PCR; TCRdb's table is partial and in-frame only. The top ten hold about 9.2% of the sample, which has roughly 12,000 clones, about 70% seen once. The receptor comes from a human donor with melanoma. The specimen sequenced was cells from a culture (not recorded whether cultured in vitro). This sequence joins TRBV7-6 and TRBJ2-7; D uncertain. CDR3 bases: TGTGCCAGCAGCAAAATTTCCGTCGATAGCTCCTACGAGCAGTACTTC. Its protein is CASSKISVDSSYEQYF.